The 22 T cell receptor beta chains given below trace back to one sample, sequenced in a study of blood T cell repertoires in COVID-19. The method was immunoSEQ multiplex PCR; TCRdb's version includes in-frame clones alone and lacks a portion of them. The sample shows some 140,000 clones, about 70% of them seen only once. Sequenced input: peripheral blood. These receptors originate from a man aged 80 or over with acute or convalescent COVID-19.

The chain carries TRBV3-1 (or the pseudogene TRBV3-2) and TRBJ1-1; D is undetermined. V was clipped by 4 bases and J by 7 bases, with 13 bases between them. From germline, CDR1 is LGHDT and CDR2 YNNKEL (reference sequence). This CDR3 is built from 13 residues. CDR3 in amino acids: CASSRSETSEAFF. CDR3 DNA: TGTGCCAGCAGCCGGTCGGAGACGAGTGAAGCTTTCTTT.

This clone was counted at least ten times. This chain connects TRBV20-1 to TRBJ1-2; D remains ambiguous. CDR3 length: 11 amino acids. V shed 5 bases and J shed 2 bases, with 6 bases lying between them. In germline, CDR1 is DFQATT, CDR2 SNEGSKA (reference sequence). The CDR3 coding sequence is TGCAGTGCTGTGGAGAACTATGGCTACACCTTC. Translation gives CSAVENYGYTF.

The table lists this clone with a few counts. V and J are TRBV6-6 and TRBJ2-2; D not resolved. The CDR3 is made up of 14 amino acids. The V end lost 2 bases, the J end lost 3 bases, and 7 bases lay between the germline ends. In germline, CDR1 is MNHNY, CDR2 SVGAGI (reference sequence). The CDR3 bases are TGTGCCAGCAGTTACGCGGCGTACACCGGGGAGCTGTTTTTT. Translated: CASSYAAYTGELFF.

The chain has TRBV7-2 and TRBJ1-5, with a weak D call TRBD1 (6 bases). The CDR3 extends over 14 amino acids. V shed 5 bases and J shed 7 bases, with 15 bases lying between them. Germline V lookup: CDR1 SGHTA, CDR2 FQGNSA. DNA of the CDR3: TGTGCCAGCAGCGCAGGGGCAGGAGTACAGCCCCAGCATTTT. This gives the protein CASSAGAGVQPQHF.

The chain uses TRBV28 and TRBJ2-1, with D possibly matching TRBD1 (6 bases). The CDR3 has 18 residues. The V gene lost 4 bases and the J gene lost 2 bases, with 21 bases spanning the gap. Germline CDR1 reads MDHEN; CDR2 reads SYDVKM. The chain's CDR3 is CASSSSRKGTSAYNEQFF. CDR3 DNA: TGTGCCAGCAGTTCATCCCGAAAAGGGACATCCGCCTACAATGAGCAGTTCTTC.

This clone was counted once. The V and J genes are TRBV7-9 and TRBJ1-6; possibly TRBD1 for D (5 bases). The V gene lost 6 bases and the J gene lost 8 bases, with 17 bases spanning the gap. CDR1 and CDR2 (germline): SEHNR, FQNEAQ (reference sequence). The CDR3 is made up of 15 amino acids. The CDR3 loop reads CASRPTGSPDSPLHF. The CDR3 region has the DNA TGTGCCAGCAGACCCACAGGATCTCCCGATTCACCCCTCCACTTT. The full variable domain, with the rest looked up from reference TRBV7-9 and TRBJ1-6, is DTGVSQNPRHKITKRGQNVTFRCDPISEHNRLYWYRQTLGQGPEFLTYFQNEAQLEKSRLLSDRFSAERPKGSFSTLEIQRTEQGDSAMYLCASRPTGSPDSPLHFGNGTRLTVT.

The chain uses TRBV6-5 and TRBJ1-6, with unresolved D. Germline V gene data show CDR1 as MNHEY and CDR2 as SVGAGI. This CDR3 comprises 14 residues. V shed 6 bases and J shed 10 bases, with 16 bases lying between them. CDR3 residues: CASSPRAWASPLHF. The DNA of the CDR3 is TGTGCCAGCAGCCCCCGCGCGTGGGCGTCACCCCTCCACTTT.

The V and J genes are TRBV6-1 and TRBJ1-4; possibly TRBD1 for D (5 bases). CDR3 length equals 15 residues. Trimming left V 1 base short and J 1 base short, with 7 bases between. From germline, CDR1 is MNHNS and CDR2 SASEGT. The CDR3 reads CASSEGGETNEKLFF. In DNA, the CDR3 is TGTGCCAGCAGTGAAGGGGGGGAAACTAATGAAAAACTGTTTTTT.

The V call is TRBV6-1, the J call TRBJ1-2; D is possibly TRBD1 (5 bases). V was cut by 2 bases and J by 4 bases, with 14 bases left in between. Germline V gene sequence: CDR1 MNHNS, CDR2 SASEGT. The CDR3 is 15 amino acids. CDR3 loop: CASSERRQLLYGYTF. In nucleotides, the CDR3 is TGTGCCAGCAGTGAAAGGCGACAGCTACTCTATGGCTACACCTTC.

This sequence joins TRBV7-2 and TRBJ1-5; 7 bases line up with TRBD1. V shed 5 bases and J 4 bases; nucleotides not matched to a gene: 8. The CDR3 covers 15 residues. Germline CDR1 reads SGHTA; CDR2 reads FQGNSA. The CDR3 sequence is CASSAGTAYNQPQHF. CDR3 DNA: TGTGCCAGCAGCGCCGGGACAGCCTATAATCAGCCCCAGCATTTT. The variable domain in full, completed from reference TRBV7-2 and TRBJ1-5, reads GAGVSQSPSNKVTEKGKDVELRCDPISGHTALYWYRQSLGQGLEFLIYFQGNSAPDKSGLPSDRFSAERTGGSVSTLTIQRTQQEDSAVYLCASSAGTAYNQPQHFGDGTRLSIL.

The genes are TRBV18 and TRBJ2-6; 9 nucleotides agree with TRBD1. V lost 5 bases, J lost 4 bases, and 6 bases stayed unmatched. Per the germline V gene, CDR1 is KGHSH and CDR2 is LQKENI. CDR3 length: 16 residues. CDR3 in amino acids: CASSFWDRVGANVLTF. The CDR3, as DNA: TGTGCCAGCTCATTCTGGGACAGGGTAGGGGCCAACGTCCTGACTTTC.

This clone was recorded at least ten times. This chain connects TRBV28 to TRBJ1-1; no clear D. Between the trimmed V and J ends, which lost 1 base and 1 base, there was a span of 13 bases. This CDR3 is 16 amino acids long. The germline V gene encodes CDR1 MDHEN and CDR2 SYDVKM. In nucleotides, the CDR3 is TGTGCCAGCAGTTTATTTCCGAGATCGGGGAACACTGAAGCTTTCTTT. It yields the protein CASSLFPRSGNTEAFF.

This chain connects TRBV5-4 to TRBJ1-6, with a possible D match to TRBD1 (5 bases). V was trimmed by 1 base and J by 8 bases, leaving 13 bases between them. The CDR3 sequence is 15 residues long. Germline CDR1 and CDR2: SGHNT and YYREEE (reference sequence). CDR3: CASSLRGEVYSPLHF. Written as DNA, the CDR3 is TGTGCCAGCAGCTTGCGGGGGGAGGTGTATTCACCCCTCCACTTT. The variable domain in full, completed from reference TRBV5-4 and TRBJ1-6, reads ETGVTQSPTHLIKTRGQQVTLRCSSQSGHNTVSWYQQALGQGPQFIFQYYREEENGRGNFPPRFSGLQFPNYSSELNVNALELDDSALYLCASSLRGEVYSPLHFGNGTRLTVT.

The V call is TRBV19, the J call TRBJ2-3, with 7 positions matching TRBD2. After removal of 1 base from V and 3 bases from J, the junction contained 4 bases not matched to a gene. Germline V gene data show CDR1 as LNHDA and CDR2 as SQIVND (reference sequence). CDR3 length equals 15 residues. The DNA for the CDR3 is TGTGCCAGTAGTATAGGGGACGGGGGGACAGATACGCAGTATTTT. It encodes CASSIGDGGTDTQYF.

The chain recombines TRBV6-5 with TRBJ1-2; perhaps TRBD1 as D (5 bases). CDR1 is MNHEY, CDR2 SVGAGI, per germline. This CDR3 comprises 15 residues. V gave up 0 bases and J gave up 8 bases, with 16 bases separating them. The CDR3 region has the DNA TGTGCCAGCAGTTACTCGCGACAGTCCACCGGCGGCTACACCTTC. It translates to CASSYSRQSTGGYTF.

This sequence joins TRBV5-6 and TRBJ2-7; no clear D gene. The CDR3 runs 16 residues. The V and J ends lost 4 bases and 2 bases respectively, with 19 bases between them. The germline gives CDR1 SGHDT, CDR2 YYEEEE. CDR3 protein: CASSQLAPRSAYEQYF. The CDR3 nucleotides are TGTGCCAGCAGCCAACTCGCACCCAGGTCCGCCTACGAGCAGTACTTC.

This rearrangement joins TRBV11-3 to TRBJ2-1; 10 positions match TRBD2. Germline V gene data show CDR1 as SGHNT and CDR2 as YENEEA. The CDR3 totals 17 residues. Losses at the gene ends were 0 bases for V and 8 bases for J; bases not matched to a gene: 10. The DNA of the CDR3 is TGTGCCAGCAGCTTAGATTCCGTGAGCGGGGGGGGTTATGAGCAGTTCTTC. It yields the protein CASSLDSVSGGGYEQFF.

This clone was observed a handful of times. The genes are TRBV28 and TRBJ1-5; D might be TRBD1 (5 bases). V was shortened by 3 bases and J by 7 bases, with 13 bases between the two germline ends. The CDR3 is 14 residues long. Germline values: CDR1 MDHEN, CDR2 SYDVKM. DNA of the CDR3: TGTGCCAGCAGTTTTGCAGGGAATGGCCAGCCCCAGCATTTT. Its translation is CASSFAGNGQPQHF.

The chain joins TRBV7-2 to TRBJ2-3, with D possibly being TRBD2 (6 bases). Trimming cost V 4 bases and J 4 bases, with 12 bases left between them. CDR3 length: 14 residues. Per germline, CDR1 SGHTA and CDR2 FQGNSA. The CDR3 nucleotides are TGTGCCAGCAGCTGGGGGACTCAGGCAGATACGCAGTATTTT. It specifies CASSWGTQADTQYF.

V usage is TRBV18 and J usage is TRBJ2-3; 10 bases fit TRBD2. Germline assignment: CDR1 KGHSH and CDR2 LQKENI. J lost 3 bases, V lost 4 bases, and 7 bases had no gene match. The CDR3 runs 16 residues. The CDR3 bases are TGTGCCAGCTCACTCCTCCCTAGCGGGGGTACAGATACGCAGTATTTT. This sequence encodes CASSLLPSGGTDTQYF.

The chain employs TRBV19 and TRBJ2-3; 9 positions agree with TRBD1. Germline CDR1 LNHDA, CDR2 SQIVND (reference sequence). The V segment lost 6 bases and the J segment 2 bases; nucleotides outside the gene matches: 9. CDR3 length: 16 residues. The CDR3 protein is CASRITGTGITDTQYF. The CDR3 DNA reads TGTGCCAGTAGAATTACCGGGACAGGGATCACAGATACGCAGTATTTT.

V gene TRBV7-2 combines with J gene TRBJ2-1, with 7 nucleotides matching TRBD2. V dropped 4 bases and J dropped 3; count of bases not matched to a gene: 6. CDR1 and CDR2 from the germline V gene are SGHTA and FQGNSA. CDR3 length equals 15 residues. CDR3 sequence: CASSSQSGVYNEQFF. The CDR3 nucleotides read TGTGCCAGCAGCTCACAAAGCGGGGTCTACAATGAGCAGTTCTTC.